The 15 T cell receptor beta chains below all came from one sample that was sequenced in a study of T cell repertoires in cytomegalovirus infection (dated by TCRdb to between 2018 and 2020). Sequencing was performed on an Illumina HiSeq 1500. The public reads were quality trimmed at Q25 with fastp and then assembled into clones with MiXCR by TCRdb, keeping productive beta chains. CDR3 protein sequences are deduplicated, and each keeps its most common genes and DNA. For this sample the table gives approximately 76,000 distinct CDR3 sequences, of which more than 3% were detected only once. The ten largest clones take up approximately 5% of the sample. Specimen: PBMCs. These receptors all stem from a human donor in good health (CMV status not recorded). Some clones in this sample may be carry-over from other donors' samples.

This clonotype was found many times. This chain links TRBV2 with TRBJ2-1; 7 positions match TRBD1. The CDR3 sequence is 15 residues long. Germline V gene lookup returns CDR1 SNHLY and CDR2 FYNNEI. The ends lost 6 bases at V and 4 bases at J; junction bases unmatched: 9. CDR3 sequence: CASRFPGTAYNEQFF. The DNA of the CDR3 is TGTGCCAGCAGATTCCCCGGGACAGCGTACAATGAGCAGTTCTTC.

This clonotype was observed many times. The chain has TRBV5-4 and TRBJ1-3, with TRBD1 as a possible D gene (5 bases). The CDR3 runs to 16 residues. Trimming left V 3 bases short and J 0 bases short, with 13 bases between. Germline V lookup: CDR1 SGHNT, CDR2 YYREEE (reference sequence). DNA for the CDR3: TGTGCCAGCAGCTCCCTGGGGACGAACTCTGGAAACACCATATATTTT. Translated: CASSSLGTNSGNTIYF.

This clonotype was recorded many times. The DNA of the CDR3 is TGTGCCAGTAGTAGGCAGGGGCCCGCGAAAACTAATGAAAAACTGTTTTTT. Translating it yields CASSRQGPAKTNEKLFF. V and J are TRBV19 and TRBJ1-4, with D maybe TRBD1 (6 bases). The ends were cut back, 4 bases at V and 1 base at J, with 16 bases in the middle. Germline V gene lookup returns CDR1 LNHDA and CDR2 SQIVND (reference sequence). The CDR3 runs to 17 residues.

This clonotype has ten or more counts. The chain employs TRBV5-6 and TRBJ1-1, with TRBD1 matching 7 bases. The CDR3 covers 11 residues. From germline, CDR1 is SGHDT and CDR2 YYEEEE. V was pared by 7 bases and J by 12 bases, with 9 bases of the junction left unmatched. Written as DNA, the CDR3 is TGTGCCAGCGAACGGGACAGCGTGACTTTCTTT. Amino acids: CASERDSVTFF.

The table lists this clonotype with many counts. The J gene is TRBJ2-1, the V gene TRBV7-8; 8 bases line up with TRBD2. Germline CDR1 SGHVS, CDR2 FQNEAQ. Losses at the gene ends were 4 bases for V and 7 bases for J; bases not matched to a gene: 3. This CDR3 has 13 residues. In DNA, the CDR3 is TGTGCCAGCAGCTCGGGGGGGCCTAATGAGCAGTTCTTC. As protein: CASSSGGPNEQFF.

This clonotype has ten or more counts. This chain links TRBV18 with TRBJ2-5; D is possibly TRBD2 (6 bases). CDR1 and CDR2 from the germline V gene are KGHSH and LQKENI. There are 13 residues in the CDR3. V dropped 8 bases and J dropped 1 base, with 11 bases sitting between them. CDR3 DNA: TGTGCCAGCAGCCCCGGGAGCCAAGAGACCCAGTACTTC. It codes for CASSPGSQETQYF.

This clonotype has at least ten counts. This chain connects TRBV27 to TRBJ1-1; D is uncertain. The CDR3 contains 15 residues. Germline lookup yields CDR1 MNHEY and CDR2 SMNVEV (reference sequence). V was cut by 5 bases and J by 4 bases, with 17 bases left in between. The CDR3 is CASSPKGVGLTEAFF. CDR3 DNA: TGTGCCAGCAGTCCAAAGGGTGTCGGGCTCACTGAAGCTTTCTTT.

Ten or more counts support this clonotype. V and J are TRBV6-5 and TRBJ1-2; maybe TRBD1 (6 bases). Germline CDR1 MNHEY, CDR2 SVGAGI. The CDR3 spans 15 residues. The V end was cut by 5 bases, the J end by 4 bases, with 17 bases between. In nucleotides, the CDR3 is TGTGCCAGCAGTGCCTCGGGGGGGCAGGGCTATGGCTACACCTTC. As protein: CASSASGGQGYGYTF.

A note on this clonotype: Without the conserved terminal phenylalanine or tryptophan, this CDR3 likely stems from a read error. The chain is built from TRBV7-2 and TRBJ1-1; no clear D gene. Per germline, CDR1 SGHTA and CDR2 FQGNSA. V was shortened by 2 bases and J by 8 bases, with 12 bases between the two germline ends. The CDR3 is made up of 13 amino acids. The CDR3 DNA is TGTGCCAGCAGCTTAATGGAAAGGGAGGAAGCTTTCTAT. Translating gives CASSLMEREEAFY.

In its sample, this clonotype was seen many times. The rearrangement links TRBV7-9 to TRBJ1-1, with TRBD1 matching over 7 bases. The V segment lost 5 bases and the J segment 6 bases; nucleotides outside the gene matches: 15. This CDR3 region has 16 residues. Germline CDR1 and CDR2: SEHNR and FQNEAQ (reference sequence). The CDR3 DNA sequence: TGTGCCAGCAGCCGTATCGAATCAGACAGGGCACCTGAAGCTTTCTTT. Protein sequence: CASSRIESDRAPEAFF.

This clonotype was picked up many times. CDR3 nucleotides: TGTGCCAGCAGCCCTCTGGGGAGGACGGACACTGAAGCTTTCTTT. Translated: CASSPLGRTDTEAFF. The chain uses TRBV7-8 and TRBJ1-1; D is unresolved. The CDR3 loop spans 15 amino acids. The V gene's germline CDR1 is SGHVS and CDR2 FQNEAQ. V shed 5 bases and J shed 3 bases, with 16 bases lying between them.

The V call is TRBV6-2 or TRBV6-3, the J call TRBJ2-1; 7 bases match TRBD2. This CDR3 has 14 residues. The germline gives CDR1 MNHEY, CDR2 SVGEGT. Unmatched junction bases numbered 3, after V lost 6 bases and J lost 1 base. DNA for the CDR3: TGTGCCAGCAGCCCGGGGGGATCCTACAATGAGCAGTTCTTC. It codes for CASSPGGSYNEQFF.

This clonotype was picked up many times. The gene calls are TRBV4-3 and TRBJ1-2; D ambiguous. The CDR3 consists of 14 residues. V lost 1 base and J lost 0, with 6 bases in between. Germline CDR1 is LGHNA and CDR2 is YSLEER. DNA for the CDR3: TGCGCCAGCAGCCAAGGACAAACTAACTATGGCTACACCTTC. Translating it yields CASSQGQTNYGYTF.

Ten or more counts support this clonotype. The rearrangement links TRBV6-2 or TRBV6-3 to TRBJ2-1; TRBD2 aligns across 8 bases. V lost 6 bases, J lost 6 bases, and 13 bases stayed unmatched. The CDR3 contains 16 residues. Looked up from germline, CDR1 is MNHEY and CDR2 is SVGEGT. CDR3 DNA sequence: TGTGCCAGCAGACACGGGTCGGGGGGGCCGGTCAATGAGCAGTTCTTC. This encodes CASRHGSGGPVNEQFF.

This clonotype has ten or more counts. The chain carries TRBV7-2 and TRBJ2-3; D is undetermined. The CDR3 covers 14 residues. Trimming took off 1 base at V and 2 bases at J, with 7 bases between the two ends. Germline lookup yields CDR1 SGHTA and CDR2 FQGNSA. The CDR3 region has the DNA TGTGCCAGCAGCTTAGGTCAGATCACAGATACGCAGTATTTT. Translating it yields CASSLGQITDTQYF.